Below, 14 T cell receptor beta chains from the same sample are listed, as sequenced in a study of T-cell reconstitution after alpha-beta-depleted transplantation in children. It was with unique molecular identifiers that the TCRbeta library was prepared. TCRdb reprocessed the PCR reads with MiXCR, giving one entry per CDR3 protein. The sample comprises about 610,000 distinct CDR3 sequences, about 10% of which are singletons, and less than 5% rests with the top ten. Here the sequenced sample was PBMCs from the stem cell graft donor, taken from the stem cell graft. Receptor source: a human donor who donated a stem cell graft to a child with acute myeloid leukemia.

This clonotype has more than one count but fewer than ten. The chain employs TRBV27 and TRBJ2-1, with D hard to call. V lost 3 bases, J lost 0 bases, and 9 bases lay in between. The CDR3 is 15 amino acids. From germline, CDR1 is MNHEY and CDR2 SMNVEV (reference sequence). The CDR3 bases are TGTGCCAGCAGTTTCGTGGAAATCTCCTACAATGAGCAGTTCTTC. It translates to CASSFVEISYNEQFF.

This clonotype was counted between two and nine times. This chain joins TRBV5-5 and TRBJ2-2; D not resolved. There are 16 residues in the CDR3. The V gene's germline CDR1 is SGHKS and CDR2 YYEKEE (reference sequence). Trimming took off 4 bases at V and 0 bases at J, with 13 bases between the two ends. CDR3: CASSQRTETNTGELFF. CDR3 DNA: TGTGCCAGCAGCCAACGGACGGAGACGAACACCGGGGAGCTGTTTTTT.

The chain links TRBV20-1 to TRBJ2-7, with a tentative D call TRBD2 (5 bases). This CDR3 comprises 16 residues. Germline CDR1 reads DFQATT; CDR2 reads SNEGSKA (reference sequence). Between the trimmed V and J ends, which lost 1 base and 0 bases, there was a span of 16 bases. This CDR3 is CSARAKGTSLSYEQYF. The CDR3 bases are TGCAGTGCTAGAGCGAAGGGTACTAGTCTCTCCTACGAGCAGTACTTC.

This clonotype was counted only a few times. The chain uses TRBV27 and TRBJ2-7; D tentatively fits TRBD1 or TRBD2 (5 bases each). Trimming cost V 11 bases and J 0 bases, with 14 bases left between them. There are 13 residues in the CDR3. Looked up from germline, CDR1 is MNHEY and CDR2 is SMNVEV (reference sequence). The CDR3 DNA reads as TGTGCCGGCCGGGACCTCCTCTCCTACGAGCAGTACTTC. This codes for CAGRDLLSYEQYF.

In this sample, this clonotype turned up many times. This chain uses TRBV5-1 with TRBJ2-2; unclear D gene. Trimming pared 0 bases from V and 6 bases from J, leaving 15 bases between. The CDR3 runs to 16 residues. Germline CDR1 is SGHRS and CDR2 is YFSETQ. The CDR3 DNA follows: TGCGCCAGCAGCTTGGGACGGGTTACGAATGCCGGGGAGCTGTTTTTT. It codes for CASSLGRVTNAGELFF.

V is TRBV10-3 and J is TRBJ2-7; 11 nucleotides line up with TRBD1. From germline, CDR1 is ENHRY and CDR2 SYGVKD. The trim removed 2 bases at V and 5 bases at J, leaving 2 bases unmatched. The CDR3 is 14 amino acids. CDR3 nucleotides: TGTGCCATCAGTGAGAGGGACAGGGGGGACGAGCAGTACTTC. Translated: CAISERDRGDEQYF.

V gene TRBV24-1 combines with J gene TRBJ2-5; 8 bases are shared with TRBD2. This CDR3 has 16 amino acids. V shed 3 bases, J shed 1 base, and the junction held 6 bases outside the gene matches. Germline lookup yields CDR1 KGHDR and CDR2 SFDVKD. CDR3 in amino acids: CATSDQTSVAQETQYF. CDR3 in DNA: TGTGCCACCAGTGATCAGACTAGCGTAGCCCAAGAGACCCAGTACTTC.

J is TRBJ2-1 and V is TRBV29-1, with 9 bases matching TRBD2. The CDR3 extends over 17 amino acids. The V and J ends lost 3 bases and 0 bases, in that order; junction bases with no gene match: 9. The germline V gene encodes CDR1 SQVTM and CDR2 ANQGSEA. CDR3 nucleotides: TGCAGCGTTGAGGGTGGGGTTAGCGGGAGCTCCTACAATGAGCAGTTCTTC. It is translated as CSVEGGVSGSSYNEQFF.

This sequence joins TRBV15 and TRBJ1-6; 8 nucleotides line up with TRBD1. V lost 8 bases, J lost 7 bases, and 7 bases stayed unmatched. Germline assignment: CDR1 LNHNV and CDR2 YYDKDF (reference sequence). This CDR3 is 14 amino acids long. Written as DNA, the CDR3 is TGTGCCACCGGGGCTCGACAGGGGAATTCACCCCTCCACTTT. It is translated as CATGARQGNSPLHF.

This chain joins TRBV28 and TRBJ2-1; the D gene is possibly TRBD2 (7 bases). Germline V CDR1 and CDR2: MDHEN, SYDVKM. The V end lost 8 bases, the J end lost 5 bases, and 19 bases lay between the germline ends. CDR3 length: 15 residues. CDR3 sequence (DNA): TGTGCCAGCTCCCAGGGGAGGGACCTGCACAATGAGCAGTTCTTC. Amino acid sequence: CASSQGRDLHNEQFF.

This clonotype was seen at least ten times. The chain couples TRBV2 to TRBJ2-7; unclear D gene. The CDR3 totals 12 residues. The V gene's germline CDR1 is SNHLY and CDR2 FYNNEI. Trimming took 5 bases from V and 2 from J, leaving 7 bases between them. DNA of the CDR3: TGTGCCAGCAGTCAGGAAACCTACGAGCAGTACTTC. Translated: CASSQETYEQYF.

The chain links TRBV6-1 to TRBJ1-2; D gene unclear. The length of the CDR3 is 13 residues. Deletions cut 8 bases from V and 3 bases from J, with 13 bases between. Looked up from germline, CDR1 is MNHNS and CDR2 is SASEGT. The CDR3 sequence: CASGSLTYYGYTF. The DNA of the CDR3 is TGTGCCAGCGGTAGTTTGACTTACTATGGCTACACCTTC.

This clonotype has just a few counts. J is TRBJ1-3 and V is TRBV12-3 or TRBV12-4; D remains unclear. This CDR3 contains 15 residues. V lost 2 bases, J lost 2 bases, and 10 bases lay in between. The CDR3, as DNA: TGTGCCAGCAGTTTACAGTCCCATGCTGGAAACACCATATATTTT. Residues: CASSLQSHAGNTIYF.

Here the CDR3 reads CAWSFPGTNEKLFF. Here the CDR3 DNA reads TGTGCCTGGAGTTTCCCAGGGACTAATGAAAAACTGTTTTTT. The gene calls are TRBV30 and TRBJ1-4; a possible D gene is TRBD1 (5 bases). Trimming removed 2 bases at V and 2 bases at J, with 9 bases between. Germline lookup yields CDR1 GTSNPN and CDR2 SVGIG (reference sequence). CDR3 size: 14 residues.